Listed here are 10 T cell receptor beta chains from one sample, sequenced in a study of blood T cell repertoires in COVID-19. Only in-frame clones appear in the TCRdb table, and some are missing; sequencing was by immunoSEQ multiplex PCR. The repertoire has under 250,000 clones, 86% of them found once; the top ten carry less than 8%. The sample consisted of peripheral blood. These receptors were taken from a man in his fifties or sixties with acute or convalescent COVID-19.

This chain joins TRBV13 and TRBJ2-3, with 9 bases aligning to TRBD2. Germline CDR1 and CDR2: PRHDT and FYEKMQ (reference sequence). Trimming cost V 6 bases and J 0 bases; bases outside gene matches: 10. The CDR3 is 17 amino acids. CDR3 coding DNA: TGTGCCAGCAGGGACACTAGCGGGCCAAATAGCACAGATACGCAGTATTTT. Residues: CASRDTSGPNSTDTQYF.

This chain joins TRBV28 and TRBJ1-1, with 7 bases lining up with TRBD1. The V gene end was trimmed by 9 bases and the J gene end by 0 bases; junction bases not matched to a gene: 13. CDR3 length: 16 residues. Germline V gene lookup returns CDR1 MDHEN and CDR2 SYDVKM. CDR3 DNA: TGTGCCAGTGACTCCGGGACAGTCATTATGAACACTGAAGCTTTCTTT. Amino acid sequence: CASDSGTVIMNTEAFF.

This clone is a singleton in its sample. As DNA, the CDR3 is TGTGCCATCAAGGGGGAGACCTACGAGCAGTACTTC. Residues: CAIKGETYEQYF. The chain links TRBV10-3 to TRBJ2-7; D is possibly TRBD1 (6 bases). CDR1 and CDR2 (germline): ENHRY, SYGVKD. V gave up 7 bases and J gave up 2 bases, with 9 bases separating them. The CDR3 totals 12 residues.

The J gene is TRBJ1-4, the V gene TRBV5-5, with 9 bases that match TRBD1. J was trimmed by 4 bases and V by 4 bases; bases with no gene match: 5. CDR3 length: 15 residues. The germline V gene encodes CDR1 SGHKS and CDR2 YYEKEE (reference sequence). CDR3 sequence (DNA): TGTGCCAGCAGCGCAAGACAGGGGGATAATGAAAAACTGTTTTTT. This translates into CASSARQGDNEKLFF.

This chain joins TRBV28 and TRBJ2-7; the D gene is possibly TRBD1 (6 bases). The germline V and J ends were trimmed by 3 bases and 0 bases, with 12 bases remaining between them. The CDR3 is 15 amino acids. CDR1 is MDHEN, CDR2 SYDVKM, per germline. In DNA, the CDR3 is TGTGCCAGCAGTTTCGACAGGCTCAGCTCCTACGAGCAGTACTTC. Encoded protein: CASSFDRLSSYEQYF.

V gene TRBV5-1 combines with J gene TRBJ2-1; perhaps TRBD1 as D (5 bases). This CDR3 has 14 residues. The ends were cut back, 5 bases at V and 4 bases at J, with 13 bases in the middle. The V gene's germline CDR1 is SGHRS and CDR2 YFSETQ. The DNA for the CDR3 is TGCGCCAGCAGTTCAGGCAGGGAATACAATGAGCAGTTCTTC. This sequence encodes CASSSGREYNEQFF.

This clone was found once. The chain links TRBV28 to TRBJ1-2; D remains ambiguous. The CDR3 has 14 residues. Trimming took off 6 bases at V and 8 bases at J, with 19 bases between the two ends. Germline V gene lookup returns CDR1 MDHEN and CDR2 SYDVKM. The CDR3 reads CASRSEIVGGGYTF. The CDR3 region has the DNA TGTGCCAGCAGATCAGAGATTGTAGGCGGCGGCTACACCTTC.

V usage is TRBV30 and J usage is TRBJ1-2, with 7 bases lining up with TRBD1. The CDR3 consists of 13 residues. V lost 4 bases, J lost 2 bases, and 4 bases stayed unmatched. Germline V gene data show CDR1 as GTSNPN and CDR2 as SVGIG (reference sequence). CDR3 sequence reads: CAWIMGQNYGYTF. As DNA, the CDR3 is TGTGCCTGGATAATGGGACAGAACTATGGCTACACCTTC.

This chain connects TRBV29-1 to TRBJ1-1; 9 nucleotides align to TRBD1. Per the germline V gene, CDR1 is SQVTM and CDR2 is ANQGSEA. The CDR3 runs to 13 residues. J gave up 1 base and V 4 bases, and 1 base lay outside the gene matches. CDR3 in amino acids: CSVGDRANTEAFF. In DNA, the CDR3 is TGCAGCGTTGGGGACAGGGCGAACACTGAAGCTTTCTTT.

The rearrangement uses TRBV7-2 and TRBJ2-5; 8 bases match TRBD1. Trimming took 3 bases from V and 4 from J; bases not matched to a gene: 4. Germline assignment: CDR1 SGHTA and CDR2 FQGNSA. The CDR3 contains 14 residues. This chain's CDR3 is CASSFDRGRETQYF. The CDR3 region has the DNA TGTGCCAGCAGCTTCGACAGGGGTAGAGAGACCCAGTACTTC.